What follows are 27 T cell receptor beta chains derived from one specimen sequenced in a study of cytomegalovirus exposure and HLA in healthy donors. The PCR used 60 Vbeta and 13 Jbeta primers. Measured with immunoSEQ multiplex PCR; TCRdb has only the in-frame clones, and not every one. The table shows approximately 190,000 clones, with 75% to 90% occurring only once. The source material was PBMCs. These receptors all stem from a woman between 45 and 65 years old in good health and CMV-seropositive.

The CDR3 loop is CASSLRTSGGAETQYF. The CDR3 coding sequence is TGTGCCAGCAGCCTAAGGACTAGCGGGGGGGCGGAGACCCAGTACTTC. This chain connects TRBV7-2 to TRBJ2-5; TRBD2 aligns across 15 bases. J lost 5 bases, V lost 5 bases, and 6 bases had no gene match. Germline V gene sequence: CDR1 SGHTA, CDR2 FQGNSA. This CDR3 has 16 amino acids. Full variable domain (outside the CDR3, taken from reference TRBV7-2 and TRBJ2-5): GAGVSQSPSNKVTEKGKDVELRCDPISGHTALYWYRQSLGQGLEFLIYFQGNSAPDKSGLPSDRFSAERTGGSVSTLTIQRTQQEDSAVYLCASSLRTSGGAETQYFGPGTRLLVL.

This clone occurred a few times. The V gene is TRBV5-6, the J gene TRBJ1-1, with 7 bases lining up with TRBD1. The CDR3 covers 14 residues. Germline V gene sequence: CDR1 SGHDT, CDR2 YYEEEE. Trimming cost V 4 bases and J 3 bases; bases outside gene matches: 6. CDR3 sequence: CASSTGQRYTEAFF. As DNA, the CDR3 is TGTGCCAGCAGCACGGGACAGCGGTACACTGAAGCTTTCTTT.

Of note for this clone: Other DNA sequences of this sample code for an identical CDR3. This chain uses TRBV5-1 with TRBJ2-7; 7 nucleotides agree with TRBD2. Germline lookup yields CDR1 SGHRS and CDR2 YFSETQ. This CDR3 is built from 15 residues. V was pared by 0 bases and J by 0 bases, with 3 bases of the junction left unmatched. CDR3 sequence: CASSLAGGSSYEQYF. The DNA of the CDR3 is TGCGCCAGCAGCTTGGCGGGGGGTAGCTCCTACGAGCAGTACTTC.

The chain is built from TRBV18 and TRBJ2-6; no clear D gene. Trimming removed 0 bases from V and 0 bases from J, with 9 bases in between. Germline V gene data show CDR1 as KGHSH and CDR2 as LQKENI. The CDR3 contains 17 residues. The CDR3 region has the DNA TGTGCCAGCTCACCACCGGTGAGGAGCTCTGGGGCCAACGTCCTGACTTTC. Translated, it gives CASSPPVRSSGANVLTF. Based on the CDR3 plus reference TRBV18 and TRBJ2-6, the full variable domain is NAGVMQNPRHLVRRRGQEARLRCSPMKGHSHVYWYRQLPEEGLKFMVYLQKENIIDESGMPKERFSAEFPKEGPSILRIQQVVRGDSAAYFCASSPPVRSSGANVLTFGAGSRLTVL.

CDR3 nucleotides: TGTGCCAGCAACTATCCGGGGGGCACTGAAGCTTTCTTT. Its protein product is CASNYPGGTEAFF. V and J are TRBV5-5 and TRBJ1-1; D may be TRBD1 (5 bases). The CDR3 is 13 amino acids. With 6 bases removed from V and 4 bases from J, the gap between germline ends came to 13 bases. The V gene's germline CDR1 is SGHKS and CDR2 YYEKEE (reference sequence).

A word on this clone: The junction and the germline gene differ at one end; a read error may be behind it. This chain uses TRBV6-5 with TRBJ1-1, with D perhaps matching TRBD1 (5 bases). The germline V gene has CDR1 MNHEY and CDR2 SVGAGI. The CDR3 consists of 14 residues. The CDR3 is CASSDSLGDTEAFF. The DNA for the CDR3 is TGTGCCAGCAGTGACTCCCTAGGGGACACTGAAGCTTTCTTT.

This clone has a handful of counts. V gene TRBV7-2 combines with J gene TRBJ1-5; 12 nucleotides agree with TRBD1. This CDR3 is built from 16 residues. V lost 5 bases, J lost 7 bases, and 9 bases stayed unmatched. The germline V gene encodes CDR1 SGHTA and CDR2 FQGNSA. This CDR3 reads CASSAPGTGGRQPQHF. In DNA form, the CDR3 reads TGTGCCAGCAGCGCCCCCGGGACAGGGGGCAGGCAGCCCCAGCATTTT.

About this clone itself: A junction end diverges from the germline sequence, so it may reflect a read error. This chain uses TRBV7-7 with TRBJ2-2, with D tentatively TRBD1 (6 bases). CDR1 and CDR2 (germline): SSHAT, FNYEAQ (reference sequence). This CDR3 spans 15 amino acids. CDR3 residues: CASSSRGPNTGELFF. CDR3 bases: TGTGCTAGCAGCTCCAGGGGCCCTAACACCGGGGAGCTGTTTTTT. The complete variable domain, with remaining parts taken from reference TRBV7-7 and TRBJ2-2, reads GAGVSQSPRYKVTKRGQDVTLRCDPISSHATLYWYQQALGQGPEFLTYFNYEAQPDKSGLPSDRFSAERPEGSISTLTIQRTEQRDSAMYRCASSSRGPNTGELFFGEGSRLTVL.

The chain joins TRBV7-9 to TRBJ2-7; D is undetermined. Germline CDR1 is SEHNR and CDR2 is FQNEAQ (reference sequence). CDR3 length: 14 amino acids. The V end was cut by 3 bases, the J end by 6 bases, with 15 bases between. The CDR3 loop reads CASSFDQPPGEQYF. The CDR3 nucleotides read TGTGCCAGCAGCTTTGATCAACCTCCGGGCGAGCAGTACTTC.

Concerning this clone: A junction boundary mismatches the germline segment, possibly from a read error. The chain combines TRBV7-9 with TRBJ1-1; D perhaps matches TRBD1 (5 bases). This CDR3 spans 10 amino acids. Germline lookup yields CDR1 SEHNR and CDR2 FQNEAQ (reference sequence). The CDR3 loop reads CSSWGAEAFF. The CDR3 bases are TGTTCCAGCTGGGGGGCTGAAGCTTTCTTT.

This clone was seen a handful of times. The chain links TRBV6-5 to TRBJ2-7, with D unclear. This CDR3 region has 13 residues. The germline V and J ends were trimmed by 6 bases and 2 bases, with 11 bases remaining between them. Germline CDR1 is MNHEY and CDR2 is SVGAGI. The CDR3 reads CASRKTGTYEQYF. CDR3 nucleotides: TGTGCCAGCAGGAAGACTGGAACCTACGAGCAGTACTTC.

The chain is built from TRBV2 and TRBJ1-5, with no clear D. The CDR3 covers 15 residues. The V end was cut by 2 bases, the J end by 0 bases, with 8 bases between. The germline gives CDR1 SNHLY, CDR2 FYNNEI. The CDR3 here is CASSENSYSNQPQHF. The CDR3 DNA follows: TGTGCCAGCAGTGAAAACAGTTATAGCAATCAGCCCCAGCATTTT.

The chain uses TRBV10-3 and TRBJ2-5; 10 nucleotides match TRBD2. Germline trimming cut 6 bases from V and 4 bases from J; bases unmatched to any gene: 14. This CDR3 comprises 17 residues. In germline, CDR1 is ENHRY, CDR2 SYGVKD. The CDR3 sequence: CAISAGERGGGRETQYF. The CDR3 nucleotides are TGTGCCATCAGCGCCGGGGAGCGGGGGGGCGGGCGAGAGACCCAGTACTTC.

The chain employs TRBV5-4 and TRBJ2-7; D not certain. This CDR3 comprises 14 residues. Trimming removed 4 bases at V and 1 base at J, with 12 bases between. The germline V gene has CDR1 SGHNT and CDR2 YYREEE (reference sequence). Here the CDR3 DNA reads TGTGCCAGCAGCCCTGACATACCTTCCTACGAGCAGTACTTC. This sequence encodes CASSPDIPSYEQYF.

CDR3 coding DNA: TGCGCCAGCAGCTTCTACAGGGAAGATGAGCAGTTCTTC. Translation gives CASSFYREDEQFF. The V call is TRBV4-1, the J call TRBJ2-1; perhaps TRBD1 as D (6 bases). The V and J ends lost 5 bases and 8 bases respectively, with 13 bases between them. The CDR3 contains 13 residues. Germline CDR1 is MGHRA and CDR2 is YSYEKL.

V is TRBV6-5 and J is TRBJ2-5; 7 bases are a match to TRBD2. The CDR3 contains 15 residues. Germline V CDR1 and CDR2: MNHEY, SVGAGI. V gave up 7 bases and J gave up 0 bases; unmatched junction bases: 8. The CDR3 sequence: CASNLGRGYQETQYF. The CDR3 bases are TGTGCCAGCAACCTTGGGCGGGGGTACCAAGAGACCCAGTACTTC.

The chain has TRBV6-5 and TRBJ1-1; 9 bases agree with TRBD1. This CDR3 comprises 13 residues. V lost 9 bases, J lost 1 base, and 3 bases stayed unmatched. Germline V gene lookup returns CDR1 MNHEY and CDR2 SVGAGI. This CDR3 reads CASKGQGNTEAFF. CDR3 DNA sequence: TGTGCCAGTAAGGGACAGGGGAACACTGAAGCTTTCTTT.

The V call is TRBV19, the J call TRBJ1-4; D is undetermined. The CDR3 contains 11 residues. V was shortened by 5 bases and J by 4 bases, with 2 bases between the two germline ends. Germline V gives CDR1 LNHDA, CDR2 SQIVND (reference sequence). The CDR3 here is CASSLNEKLFF. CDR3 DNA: TGTGCCAGTAGTCTTAATGAAAAACTGTTTTTT.

CDR3 bases: TGTGCCAGCACCGTAATGGGAGCATCTAACTATGGCTACACCTTC. Its protein product is CASTVMGASNYGYTF. The chain links TRBV6-1 to TRBJ1-2, with no clear D. The CDR3 length is 15 residues. Trimming left V 7 bases short and J 0 bases short, with 15 bases between. Looked up from germline, CDR1 is MNHNS and CDR2 is SASEGT.

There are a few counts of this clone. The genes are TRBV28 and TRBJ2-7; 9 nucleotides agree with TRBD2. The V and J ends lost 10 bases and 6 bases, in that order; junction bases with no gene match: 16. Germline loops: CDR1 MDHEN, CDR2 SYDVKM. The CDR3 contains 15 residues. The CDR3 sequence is CATTRRGLAGSEQYF. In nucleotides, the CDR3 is TGTGCCACTACGAGAAGGGGGCTAGCGGGGTCCGAGCAGTACTTC.

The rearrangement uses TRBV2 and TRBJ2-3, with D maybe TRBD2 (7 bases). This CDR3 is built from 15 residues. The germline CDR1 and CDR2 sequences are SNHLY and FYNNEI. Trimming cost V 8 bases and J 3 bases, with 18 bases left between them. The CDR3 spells CASSGGPELTDTQYF. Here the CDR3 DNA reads TGTGCCAGCTCGGGGGGCCCTGAGCTGACAGATACGCAGTATTTT.

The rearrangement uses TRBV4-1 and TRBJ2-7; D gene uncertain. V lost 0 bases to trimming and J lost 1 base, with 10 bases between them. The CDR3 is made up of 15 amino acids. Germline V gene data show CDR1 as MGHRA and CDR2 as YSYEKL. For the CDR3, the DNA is TGCGCCAGCAGCCAAGAGACTCGCCGTTCCTACGAGCAGTACTTC. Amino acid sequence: CASSQETRRSYEQYF.

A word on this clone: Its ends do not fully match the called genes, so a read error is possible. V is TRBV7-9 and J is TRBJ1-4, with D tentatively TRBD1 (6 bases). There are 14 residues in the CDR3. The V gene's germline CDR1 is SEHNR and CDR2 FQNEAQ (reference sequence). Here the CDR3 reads CSSSLSQGSEKLFF. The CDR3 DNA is TGTTCCAGCAGCTTATCTCAGGGGTCTGAAAAACTGTTTTTT.

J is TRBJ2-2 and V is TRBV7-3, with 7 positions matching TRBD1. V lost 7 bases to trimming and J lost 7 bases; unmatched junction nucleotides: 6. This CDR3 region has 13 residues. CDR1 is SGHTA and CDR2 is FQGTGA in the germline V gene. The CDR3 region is CASKGGSVGELFF. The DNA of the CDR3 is TGTGCCAGCAAAGGGGGCTCTGTCGGGGAGCTGTTTTTT.

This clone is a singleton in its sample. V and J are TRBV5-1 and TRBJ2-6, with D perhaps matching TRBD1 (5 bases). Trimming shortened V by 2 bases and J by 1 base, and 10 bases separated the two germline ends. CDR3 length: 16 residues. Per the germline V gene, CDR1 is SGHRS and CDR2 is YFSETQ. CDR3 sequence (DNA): TGCGCCAGCAGCTTAGGGGCGCGTTCTGGGGCCAACGTCCTGACTTTC. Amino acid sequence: CASSLGARSGANVLTF.

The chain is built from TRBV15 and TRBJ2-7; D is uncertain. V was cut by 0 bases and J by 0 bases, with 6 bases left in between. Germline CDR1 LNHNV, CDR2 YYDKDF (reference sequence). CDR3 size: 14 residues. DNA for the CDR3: TGTGCCACCAGCAGAGAGATCAGCTCCTACGAGCAGTACTTC. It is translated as CATSREISSYEQYF.

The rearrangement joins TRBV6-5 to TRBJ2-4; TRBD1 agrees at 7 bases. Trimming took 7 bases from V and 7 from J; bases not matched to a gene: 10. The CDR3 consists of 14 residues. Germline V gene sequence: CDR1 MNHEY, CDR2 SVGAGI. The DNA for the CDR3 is TGTGCCAGCACTCCCGGACAGGCCGGTAACATTCAGTACTTC. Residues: CASTPGQAGNIQYF.